This is a list of T cell receptor beta chains from one sample in a study of vaccination and CD4 T cells after COVID-19. Their antigen targets remain unknown. One entry per CDR3 protein, called by TCRdb with MiXCR from the PCR reads. The table shows around 13,000 distinct CDR3 sequences, with around 47% occurring only once. Sequencing was carried out using CD4+ T cells from blood, cultured in vitro. The source is a human donor who had recovered from COVID-19. Each CDR3 is given with its conserved first and last residue. The listing skips clone size in some rows; elsewhere it reads once, few, many or a size class.

v_gene,j_gene,abundance,CDR3aa
TRBV20-1,TRBJ1-5,.,CSASGTSDSNQPQHF
TRBV20-1,TRBJ2-4,.,CSAGGTGGLKNIQYF
TRBV27,TRBJ2-1,few,CASSLGAGAYNEQFF
TRBV20-1,TRBJ2-7,.,CSGGGPTYSYEQYF
TRBV28,TRBJ2-2,.,CASSPGQATRELFF
TRBV20-1,TRBJ2-1,once,CSASFFRVYGEQFF
TRBV20-1,TRBJ1-5,.,CSARSPVLSNQPQHF
TRBV28,TRBJ2-1,.,CASSYPQREQFF
TRBV28,TRBJ1-1,few,CASRLIQRTEKNTEAFF
TRBV6-1,TRBJ1-1,few,CASRMRFASNTEAFF
TRBV20-1,TRBJ2-7,few,CSARGDRAEVEQYF
TRBV12-3/TRBV12-4,TRBJ2-2,.,CASRAAGTGELFF
TRBV6-2/TRBV6-3,TRBJ2-1,.,CASSLLSLSGEQFF
TRBV5-4,TRBJ1-1,.,CASSVDSLNTEAFF
TRBV7-2,TRBJ2-2,.,CASSLEDYQRGGELFF
TRBV5-1,TRBJ2-1,.,CASSPGGTRPFSEQFF
TRBV20-1,TRBJ2-3,.,CSAREAGGLGVTQYF
TRBV20-1,TRBJ2-3,few,CSASRDSNRGTDTQYF
TRBV12-3/TRBV12-4,TRBJ2-5,few,CASSRGGALVETQYF
TRBV5-4,TRBJ2-2,.,CASSPGLARSTGELFF
TRBV19,TRBJ2-4,few,CASSTRASPGAKNIQYF
TRBV28,TRBJ1-5,.,CASSETDRVNQPQHF
TRBV18,TRBJ2-4,.,CASSPPRGLAGVAKNIQYF
TRBV28,TRBJ2-5,.,CASSLYRRQQETQYF